This TCR beta chain was captured in a study of shared clonotypes between healthy human individuals. Deep level was the assay's run setting. The repertoire was sequenced with immunoSEQ multiplex PCR; TCRdb's copy has only in-frame clones and lacks some. The sample has fewer than 3 million clones; around 90% are singletons. CDR1 and CDR2 (germline): SNHLY, FYNNEI. V lost 3 bases, J lost 4 bases, and 10 bases lay in between. The CDR3 loop spans 14 amino acids. Comments on this clone: Its matching antigen is unknown.

General study points: Four donors had 4% to 5% of their naive CD4 clonotypes in common. Tissues were not sampled, only blood, and their repertoires likely differ. Clonotype sharing among donors was expected to depend on sequencing depth.

This receptor was identified in a man aged 18 to 35 in good health. Some clones in this sample may be carry-over from other donors' samples. The sequenced material came from naive CD4+ T cells from PBMCs. Subset in this sample: CD45RA+ positively selected. The rearrangement links TRBV2 to TRBJ1-5, with no clear D. CDR3 sequence (DNA): TGTGCCAGCAGTGATAAGGGCCGGAATCAGCCCCAGCATTTT. Translating gives CASSDKGRNQPQHF.